This T cell receptor (beta chain) was retrieved from a study of T cell responses to AZD1222 COVID-19 vaccine. The V and J ends lost 4 bases and 0 bases respectively, with 7 bases between them. CDR1 SQVTM and CDR2 ANQGSEA come from the germline V gene. The CDR3 is made up of 12 amino acids. TCRdb's copy holds only in-frame clones and misses some; the assay was immunoSEQ multiplex PCR. The table lists approximately 100,000 clones, about 85% of them singletons. The receptor's source is an adult who received the AZD1222 COVID-19 vaccine. The V and J genes are TRBV29-1 and TRBJ2-7; D is ambiguous. Sequencing was performed on peripheral blood, taken 28 days after the second AZD1222 dose. The DNA of the CDR3 is TGCAGCGTTGGGACGGACTCCTACGAGCAGTACTTC. Its protein product is CSVGTDSYEQYF.